The 20 T cell receptor beta chains listed next were all sequenced from one sample in a study of spatial heterogeneity in lung cancer. Time point reported: sample taken at primary tumor resection. Unsorted samples of tumor, nontumor lung or frozen PBMC had their whole RNA sequenced. One entry per CDR3 protein, called by TCRdb with MiXCR from the 5' RACE reads. The sample carries around 25,000 distinct CDR3 sequences, roughly 13% recorded once. Sequences were derived from PBMCs, sampled at surgery. These receptors were taken from a female donor with early-stage non-small cell lung cancer.

The chain employs TRBV11-2 and TRBJ2-1, with D tentatively TRBD1 (5 bases). Looked up from germline, CDR1 is SGHAT and CDR2 is FQNNGV. This CDR3 is built from 14 residues. With 7 bases removed from V and 7 bases from J, the gap between germline ends came to 17 bases. The CDR3 loop reads CASTRTGDSNEQFF. In DNA form, the CDR3 reads TGTGCCAGCACACGGACCGGTGACAGTAATGAGCAGTTCTTC.

This clonotype was detected a few times. The chain carries TRBV20-1 and TRBJ1-6; unclear D gene. Trimming cost V 3 bases and J 6 bases, with 15 bases left between them. This CDR3 region has 15 residues. Germline CDR1 DFQATT, CDR2 SNEGSKA (reference sequence). CDR3 amino acids: CSARADTTSNSPLHF. The CDR3 coding sequence is TGCAGTGCTAGGGCCGATACCACATCTAATTCACCCCTCCACTTT.

In this sample, this clonotype is medium-sized. V and J are TRBV4-2 and TRBJ2-1; D is ambiguous. This CDR3 has 13 residues. CDR1 and CDR2 (germline): LGHNA, YNFKEQ. V was clipped by 0 bases and J by 5 bases, with 5 bases between them. CDR3 region: CASSQDTDNEQFF. CDR3 nucleotide sequence: TGTGCCAGCAGCCAAGACACCGACAATGAGCAGTTCTTC.

The chain combines TRBV30 with TRBJ2-1; 8 nucleotides match TRBD2. CDR1 is GTSNPN, CDR2 SVGIG, per germline (reference sequence). This CDR3 has 15 residues. Trimming removed 2 bases from V and 1 base from J; junction bases left unmatched: 4. The chain's CDR3 is CAWSLGLESYNEQFF. The CDR3 coding sequence is TGTGCCTGGAGTTTGGGACTAGAGTCCTACAATGAGCAGTTCTTC.

This clonotype was counted a few times. The V call is TRBV7-2, the J call TRBJ1-5; TRBD1 is a possible D gene (5 bases). Germline loops: CDR1 SGHTA, CDR2 FQGNSA. This CDR3 region has 14 residues. V lost 5 bases to trimming and J lost 0 bases, with 8 bases between them. The CDR3 DNA sequence: TGTGCCAGCAGCGCAGGGAATAGCAATCAGCCCCAGCATTTT. Its translation: CASSAGNSNQPQHF.

This clonotype appeared a few times. The rearrangement links TRBV20-1 to TRBJ2-3; D gene ambiguous. The ends were cut back, 4 bases at V and 3 bases at J, with 5 bases in the middle. Germline V gene data show CDR1 as DFQATT and CDR2 as SNEGSKA (reference sequence). This CDR3 spans 11 amino acids. This chain's CDR3 is CSAIPTDTQYF. For the CDR3, the DNA is TGCAGTGCTATACCAACAGATACGCAGTATTTT.

This clonotype has ten or more counts. The V and J genes are TRBV4-1 and TRBJ2-7; TRBD1 matches 10 bases. Per germline, CDR1 MGHRA and CDR2 YSYEKL. The V and J ends lost 4 bases and 5 bases, in that order; junction bases with no gene match: 5. The CDR3 length is 14 residues. As DNA, the CDR3 is TGCGCCAGCAGCCGGACAGGGGGAAGAGACGAGCAGTACTTC. Protein product: CASSRTGGRDEQYF.

The chain is built from TRBV28 and TRBJ1-3; possible D gene TRBD1, 5 bases. V shed 4 bases and J shed 3 bases, with 10 bases lying between them. The CDR3 contains 14 residues. The germline gives CDR1 MDHEN, CDR2 SYDVKM. CDR3 nucleotide sequence: TGTGCCAGCAGTTCTGGGGCACTTGGAAACACCATATATTTT. This sequence encodes CASSSGALGNTIYF.

In its sample, this clonotype was seen a few times. The chain recombines TRBV15 with TRBJ1-6; possible D gene TRBD1, 6 bases. CDR1 is LNHNV, CDR2 YYDKDF, per germline (reference sequence). V lost 0 bases and J lost 12, with 24 bases in between. The CDR3 totals 18 residues. CDR3: CATSRDVIVDSDPKPLHF. In nucleotides, the CDR3 is TGTGCCACCAGCAGAGATGTAATTGTGGACAGCGATCCGAAACCCCTCCACTTT.

This clonotype was seen at least ten times. This chain joins TRBV19 and TRBJ2-2; D is undetermined. The germline CDR1 and CDR2 sequences are LNHDA and SQIVND (reference sequence). The CDR3 extends over 11 amino acids. Trimming removed 4 bases from V and 7 bases from J, with 4 bases in between. This chain's CDR3 is CASSNLGELFF. CDR3 coding DNA: TGTGCCAGTAGTAATCTCGGGGAGCTGTTTTTT.

This clonotype was seen repeatedly, ten times or more. The V and J genes are TRBV20-1 and TRBJ2-1; D might be TRBD1 (6 bases). Germline CDR1 reads DFQATT; CDR2 reads SNEGSKA (reference sequence). V lost 5 bases, J lost 2 bases, and 13 bases lay in between. This CDR3 has 14 amino acids. DNA for the CDR3: TGCAGTGCTTCTAACAGGGACGCCTACAATGAGCAGTTCTTC. This sequence encodes CSASNRDAYNEQFF.

This clonotype was picked up many times. The rearrangement joins TRBV24-1 to TRBJ2-2, with D perhaps given as TRBD1 or TRBD2 (5 bases each). The CDR3 consists of 12 residues. CDR1 and CDR2 from the germline V gene are KGHDR and SFDVKD. The ends were cut back, 9 bases at V and 8 bases at J, with 12 bases in the middle. The CDR3 DNA is TGTGCCACCGGGGGATCCGCTGGGGAGCTGTTTTTT. Protein sequence: CATGGSAGELFF.

This clonotype was counted at least ten times. V gene TRBV6-5 combines with J gene TRBJ2-3; D unclear. Germline V CDR1 and CDR2: MNHEY, SVGAGI. Trimming took off 6 bases at V and 2 bases at J, with 9 bases between the two ends. The CDR3 consists of 13 residues. The CDR3 loop reads CASSLGNTDTQYF. CDR3 in DNA: TGTGCCAGCAGCCTTGGTAACACAGATACGCAGTATTTT.

This clonotype was found many times. The chain uses TRBV7-2 and TRBJ2-7; 7 nucleotides match TRBD1. The germline gives CDR1 SGHTA, CDR2 FQGNSA. CDR3 size: 18 residues. Unmatched junction bases numbered 21, after V lost 5 bases and J lost 5 bases. CDR3 protein: CASSLSRQGSRRGHEQYV. The DNA of the CDR3 is TGTGCCAGCAGCCTATCTCGACAGGGCTCGCGCCGAGGGCACGAGCAGTACGTC.

V gene TRBV28 combines with J gene TRBJ2-5; TRBD1 aligns across 9 bases. Trimming at V came to 7 bases and at J to 10 bases, leaving 13 bases not matched to a gene. CDR3 size: 14 residues. Germline CDR1 reads MDHEN; CDR2 reads SYDVKM. For the CDR3, the DNA is TGTGCCAGCACCCGGGACAGGGTGGATTTGAGCCAGTACTTC. Translating gives CASTRDRVDLSQYF.

In its sample, this clonotype was seen a few times. This chain uses TRBV7-2 with TRBJ1-3; D is uncertain. Germline V gene data show CDR1 as SGHTA and CDR2 as FQGNSA. The V gene lost 5 bases and the J gene lost 0 bases, with 14 bases spanning the gap. This CDR3 contains 16 residues. The CDR3 region is CASSRQWTPSGNTIYF. The CDR3 DNA reads TGTGCCAGCAGCCGCCAGTGGACGCCCTCTGGAAACACCATATATTTT.

The chain couples TRBV19 to TRBJ2-3; D is ambiguous. V gave up 3 bases and J gave up 1 base, with 20 bases separating them. The CDR3 spans 18 residues. Germline V gene data show CDR1 as LNHDA and CDR2 as SQIVND (reference sequence). CDR3 nucleotide sequence: TGTGCCAGTAGTATCCAGGCTCGACGGATTTCCCGCACAGATACGCAGTATTTT. Its translation: CASSIQARRISRTDTQYF.

This clonotype was recorded many times. V usage is TRBV12-5 and J usage is TRBJ2-3, with D perhaps TRBD2 (5 bases). Germline CDR1 reads LGHNT; CDR2 reads FRNRAP. There are 13 residues in the CDR3. The V gene lost 5 bases and the J gene lost 6 bases, with 12 bases spanning the gap. CDR3 in amino acids: CASGLGRRDTQYF. The CDR3 region has the DNA TGTGCTAGTGGTCTTGGTCGGAGGGATACGCAGTATTTT.

This clonotype was counted ten times or more. V and J are TRBV13 and TRBJ2-1; a possible D gene is TRBD1 (5 bases). This CDR3 has 13 amino acids. Germline V CDR1 and CDR2: PRHDT, FYEKMQ (reference sequence). V shed 5 bases and J shed 8 bases, with 13 bases lying between them. The DNA of the CDR3 is TGTGCCAGCAGCCCCACAGGTCTCTATGAGCAGTTCTTC. It encodes CASSPTGLYEQFF. The whole variable domain, remainder taken from reference TRBV13 and TRBJ2-1, is AAGVIQSPRHLIKEKRETATLKCYPIPRHDTVYWYQQGPGQDPQFLISFYEKMQSDKGSIPDRFSAQQFSDYHSELNMSSLELGDSALYFCASSPTGLYEQFFGPGTRLTVL.

This clonotype appeared many times. The chain joins TRBV19 to TRBJ2-1, with D perhaps matching TRBD2 (5 bases). The CDR3 length is 14 residues. Germline CDR1 is LNHDA and CDR2 is SQIVND (reference sequence). The V end was cut by 1 base, the J end by 8 bases, with 12 bases between. The CDR3 here is CASSIGGGRHEQFF. DNA of the CDR3: TGTGCCAGTAGTATAGGAGGAGGAAGGCATGAGCAGTTCTTC.